The clone carrying this TCR beta chain has more than one count but fewer than ten. Germline V CDR1 and CDR2: SNHLY, FYNNEI. The CDR3 totals 13 residues. Trimming shortened V by 5 bases and J by 1 base, and 5 bases separated the two germline ends. This sample stems from a study of PD-1 blockade in classical Hodgkin lymphoma. Background on the study: Nivolumab was administered to patients intravenously at 3 mg/kg every 2 weeks.

Stated time point: cycle 4 day 1 (C4D1), after five to seven weeks of nivolumab. All the patients suffered relapse after autologous stem cell transplantation, and brentuximab vedotin exposure differed. Through magnetic negative selection, CD8+ T cells were separated from PBMCs that had been thawed. Some clones are missing from TCRdb's copy, which holds only in-frame ones; the method was immunoSEQ multiplex PCR. Of a few thousand clones listed, roughly three quarters are singletons. This TCR derives from a human donor with classical Hodgkin lymphoma. The source material was CD8+ T cells from blood, sampled before the fourth cycle of nivolumab. The rearrangement uses TRBV2 and TRBJ2-2; D gene uncertain. The CDR3 reads CASSPVNTGELFF. The CDR3 DNA is TGTGCCAGCAGTCCGGTGAACACCGGGGAGCTGTTTTTT.